This TCR beta chain was profiled in a study of vaccination effects on CD4 cells after COVID-19. Study-level findings and limits: Late post-vaccination samples showed marked contraction of infection- and vaccine-induced clones.

Sequencing followed a ViraFEST assay step that expanded antigen-specific CD4+ T cells with viral peptide pools. A roughly 10-day culture period preceded the isolation of CD4+ T cells. Participants received two doses of either the BNT162b2 or mRNA-1273 vaccine. Nucleocapsid antibodies stayed negative before and after vaccination, showing no earlier SARS-CoV-2 infection. PBMC cultures contained 1.5 million to 2 million cells per well, 10 IU/ml IL-2 and around 9.4 ug/ml peptides. Data came from immunoSEQ multiplex PCR; TCRdb stores just in-frame clones and leaves some out. The data show some 69,000 clones, with roughly 74% seen just once and roughly 1.5% held by the top ten. As to this clone: Its specificity is not known.

The CDR3 has 17 residues. V was clipped by 1 base and J by 1 base, with 16 bases between them. Germline CDR1 LGHDT, CDR2 YNNKEL (reference sequence). Sequenced here: CD4+ T cells from PBMCs cultured with HCoV-229E spike peptides, sampled after COVID-19 vaccination. The TCR was taken from a human donor who received a COVID-19 vaccine. J is TRBJ2-5 and V is TRBV3-1 (or the pseudogene TRBV3-2), with D perhaps TRBD1 (5 bases). The CDR3 loop is CASSQVRTSQAQETQYF. In nucleotides, the CDR3 is TGTGCCAGCAGCCAAGTGCGGACCTCACAGGCCCAAGAGACCCAGTACTTC.